These 2 T cell receptor beta chains were sequenced from one sample in a study of T cell responses to AZD1222 COVID-19 vaccine. Some clones are missing from TCRdb's copy, which holds only in-frame ones; the method was immunoSEQ multiplex PCR. Among around 140,000 clones listed, under 90% were seen once. The specimen was peripheral blood, collected 28 days after the second AZD1222 dose. The source is an adult who received the AZD1222 COVID-19 vaccine.

The genes are TRBV30 and TRBJ2-1; TRBD2 agrees at 10 bases. After removal of 0 bases from V and 8 bases from J, the junction contained 13 bases not matched to a gene. The CDR3 covers 17 residues. CDR1 and CDR2 (germline): GTSNPN, SVGIG (reference sequence). The CDR3 protein is CAWSVRASGSIMYEQFF. For the CDR3, the DNA is TGTGCCTGGAGTGTTCGGGCTAGCGGGAGTATAATGTATGAGCAGTTCTTC.

This chain connects TRBV15 to TRBJ2-7; a possible D gene is TRBD2 (5 bases). This CDR3 is built from 15 residues. Germline CDR1 reads LNHNV; CDR2 reads YYDKDF (reference sequence). Trimming pared 0 bases from V and 4 bases from J, leaving 13 bases between. The DNA for the CDR3 is TGTGCCACCAGCAGAGATGAAGGGAGTAAATACGAGCAGTACTTC. Its translation: CATSRDEGSKYEQYF.